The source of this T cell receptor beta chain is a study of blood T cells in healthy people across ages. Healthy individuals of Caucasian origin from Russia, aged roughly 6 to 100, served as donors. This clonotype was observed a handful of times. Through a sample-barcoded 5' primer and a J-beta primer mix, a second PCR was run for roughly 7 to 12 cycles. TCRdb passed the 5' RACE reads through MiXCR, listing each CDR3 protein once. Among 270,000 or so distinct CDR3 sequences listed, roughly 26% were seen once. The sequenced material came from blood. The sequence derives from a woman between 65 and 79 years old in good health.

This chain's CDR3 is CASHHTGGGQPQHF. The CDR3 DNA reads TGTGCCAGCCACCACACAGGGGGCGGTCAGCCCCAGCATTTT. The chain recombines TRBV19 with TRBJ1-5; 9 bases line up with TRBD1. The CDR3 is made up of 14 amino acids. With 9 bases clipped from V and 6 bases from J, the junction kept 9 bases outside the gene matches. Germline CDR1 and CDR2: LNHDA and SQIVND (reference sequence).